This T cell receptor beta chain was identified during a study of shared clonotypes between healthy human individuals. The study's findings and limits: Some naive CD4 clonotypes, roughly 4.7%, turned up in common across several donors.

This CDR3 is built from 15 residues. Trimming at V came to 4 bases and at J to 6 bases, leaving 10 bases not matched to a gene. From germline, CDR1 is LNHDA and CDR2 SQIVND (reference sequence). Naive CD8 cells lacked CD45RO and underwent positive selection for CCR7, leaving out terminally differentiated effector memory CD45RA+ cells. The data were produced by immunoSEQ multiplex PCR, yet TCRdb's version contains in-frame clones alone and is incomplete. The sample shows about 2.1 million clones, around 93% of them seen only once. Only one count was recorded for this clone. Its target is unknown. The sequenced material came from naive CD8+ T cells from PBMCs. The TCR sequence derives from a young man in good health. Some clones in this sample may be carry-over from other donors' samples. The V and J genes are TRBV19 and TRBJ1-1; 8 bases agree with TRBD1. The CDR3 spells CASSTRTGYVAEAFF. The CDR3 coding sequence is TGTGCCAGTAGTACCAGGACAGGGTACGTGGCTGAAGCTTTCTTT.